The rows below give T cell receptor beta chains drawn from one sample of a study of radiation and T cells in renal cell carcinoma. Libraries were prepared by immunoSEQ multiplex PCR; TCRdb keeps only in-frame clonotypes and omits some of them. Of about 49,000 clones in the sample, roughly four fifths were seen once. The sample consisted of blood, taken from a patient whose treatment included radiotherapy and nephrectomy. The receptors here all came from a woman in her seventies with renal cell carcinoma. CDR3s include the opening cysteine and the closing phenylalanine or tryptophan. A D gene is named only where the DNA matches it firmly. Some rows mark clone size as missing; the rest say once, few, many or name a class of expanded clone.

size	V	J	D	CDR3	DNA
once	TRBV2	TRBJ2-3	TRBD1	CASSYRGRGVDTQYF	TGTGCCAGCAGTTACAGGGGGCGCGGGGTAGATACGCAGTATTTT
NA	TRBV27	TRBJ2-1	TRBD2	CASTPVALASYNEQFF	TGTGCCAGCACCCCCGTCGCACTAGCGAGTTACAATGAGCAGTTCTTC
NA	TRBV9	TRBJ2-2	NA	CASSREHTGELFF	TGTGCCAGCAGCAGGGAACACACCGGGGAGCTGTTTTTT
NA	TRBV4-1	TRBJ2-5	NA	CASSQSYQGGETQYF	TGCGCCAGCAGCCAATCGTACCAGGGAGGCGAGACCCAGTACTTC
few	TRBV5-8	TRBJ2-7	NA	CASSSTRFGEQYF	TGTGCCAGCAGCTCGACTAGGTTTGGTGAGCAGTACTTC
NA	TRBV6-5	TRBJ2-7	NA	CASTGGGSYEQYF	TGTGCCAGCACAGGGGGAGGGTCCTACGAGCAGTACTTC
NA	TRBV5-1	TRBJ2-3	TRBD2	CASSLELAGARTDTQYF	TGCGCCAGCAGCTTGGAACTAGCGGGGGCCCGCACAGATACGCAGTATTTT
NA	TRBV28	TRBJ2-3	NA	CASSLHHAGEFPYF	TGTGCCAGCAGTTTACACCATGCGGGCGAGTTTCCGTATTTT
NA	TRBV14	TRBJ2-5	TRBD1	CASSPLGQGLTETQYF	TGTGCCAGCAGCCCCCTAGGACAGGGGTTGACAGAGACCCAGTACTTC
NA	TRBV2	TRBJ1-3	NA	CASSEMGNTIYF	TGTGCCAGCAGTGAAATGGGAAACACCATATATTTT
NA	TRBV6-6	TRBJ2-2	TRBD2	CASTPLAANTGELFF	TGTGCCAGCACCCCTCTAGCGGCCAACACCGGGGAGCTGTTTTTT
NA	TRBV7-9	TRBJ2-3	TRBD2	CASSSGTPSTDTQYF	TGTGCCAGCAGCAGCGGGACTCCCAGCACAGATACGCAGTATTTT
NA	TRBV6-5	TRBJ1-1	NA	CASSYTGATEAFF	TGTGCCAGCAGTTACACGGGGGCTACTGAAGCTTTCTTT
NA	TRBV18	TRBJ2-5	TRBD1	CASSRDSKETQYF	TGTGCCAGCTCACGGGACAGCAAAGAGACCCAGTACTTC
NA	TRBV7-6	TRBJ2-1	TRBD2	CASSPWGGRSDNEQFF	TGTGCCAGCAGCCCATGGGGCGGGAGGAGCGACAATGAGCAGTTCTTC
NA	TRBV9	TRBJ2-7	NA	CASSVEVVTYEQYF	TGTGCCAGCAGCGTAGAGGTAGTTACCTACGAGCAGTACTTC
NA	TRBV27	TRBJ2-1	TRBD2	CASSLNSGAYNEQFF	TGTGCCAGCAGTTTAAATAGCGGGGCTTACAATGAGCAGTTCTTC
NA	TRBV6-1	TRBJ2-1	TRBD1	CASSEALQGRVYNEQFF	TGTGCCAGCAGTGAAGCGCTACAGGGGAGAGTCTACAATGAGCAGTTCTTC
NA	TRBV30	TRBJ2-7	TRBD1	CARGQDYEQYF	TGTGCCAGGGGACAGGACTACGAGCAGTACTTC
NA	TRBV30	TRBJ2-7	TRBD2	CAWRGLAPYEQYF	TGTGCCTGGAGAGGACTAGCGCCCTACGAGCAGTACTTC
NA	TRBV4-2	TRBJ1-4	NA	CASSQDLGSSEKLFF	TGTGCCAGCAGCCAAGATTTGGGGTCGAGTGAAAAACTGTTTTTT
once	TRBV9	TRBJ2-7	NA	CASSVIPGSSYEQYF	TGTGCCAGCAGCGTAATCCCAGGGAGCTCCTACGAGCAGTACTTC
few	TRBV5-6	TRBJ2-5	NA	CASSLSATRPQETQYF	TGTGCCAGCAGCTTATCAGCTACAAGACCACAAGAGACCCAGTACTTC
NA	TRBV19	TRBJ1-5	NA	CASRTGFPNQPQHF	TGTGCCAGTAGAACAGGGTTCCCCAATCAGCCCCAGCATTTT
NA	TRBV2	TRBJ2-3	TRBD1	CASSDGTAYLDTQYF	TGTGCCAGCAGCGACGGGACAGCTTACCTAGATACGCAGTATTTT
NA	TRBV28	TRBJ1-2	TRBD1	CASSPGQEVNYGYTF	TGTGCCAGCAGTCCGGGACAGGAGGTTAACTATGGCTACACCTTC
NA	TRBV19	TRBJ1-5	NA	CASSITGYQPQHF	TGTGCCAGTAGTATAACAGGTTATCAGCCCCAGCATTTT
NA	TRBV30	TRBJ2-5	TRBD1	CAWSGKQGWGETQYF	TGTGCCTGGAGTGGTAAACAGGGGTGGGGAGAGACCCAGTACTTC
NA	TRBV4-1	TRBJ1-2	TRBD1	CASSQPVRGRWGDGYTF	TGCGCCAGCAGCCAACCCGTCAGGGGGCGATGGGGGGACGGCTACACCTTC
NA	TRBV18	TRBJ2-3	NA	CASSPGDTQYF	TGTGCCAGCTCACCGGGGGATACGCAGTATTTT
few	TRBV29-1	TRBJ1-5	TRBD1	CSVGQGGNQPQHF	TGCAGCGTTGGACAGGGTGGGAATCAGCCCCAGCATTTT
NA	TRBV2	TRBJ2-7	TRBD1	CASTVGQSSYEQYF	TGTGCCAGCACCGTGGGACAGAGCTCCTACGAGCAGTACTTC
NA	TRBV4-1	TRBJ2-1	TRBD2	CASSQDGGGSSYNEQFF	TGCGCCAGCAGCCAAGATGGGGGGGGGAGCTCCTACAATGAGCAGTTCTTC
NA	TRBV9	TRBJ1-6	NA	CASSVGGGSSSPLHF	TGTGCCAGCAGCGTAGGGGGGGGCAGTAGTTCACCCCTCCACTTT
NA	TRBV5-5	TRBJ2-2	NA	CASSLGNTGELFF	TGTGCCAGCAGCTTGGGTAACACCGGGGAGCTGTTTTTT
NA	TRBV7-6	TRBJ1-1	NA	CASSNTGTEAFF	TGTGCCAGCAGCAACACAGGGACTGAAGCTTTCTTT
NA	TRBV10-3	TRBJ1-2	NA	CAISTGQGGDYGYTF	TGTGCCATCAGTACCGGGCAGGGCGGAGACTATGGCTACACCTTC
once	TRBV6-6	TRBJ1-3	TRBD1	CASSYDRGAYTIYF	TGTGCCAGCAGTTACGACAGGGGGGCATACACCATATATTTT
NA	TRBV5-6	TRBJ1-2	TRBD1	CASSWTGTGGYGYTF	TGTGCCAGCAGCTGGACGGGGACAGGGGGCTATGGCTACACCTTC
NA	TRBV18	TRBJ1-1	NA	CASSPLPSAGMNTEAFF	TGTGCCAGCTCACCACTTCCATCGGCGGGGATGAACACTGAAGCTTTCTTT
NA	TRBV6-5	TRBJ2-7	NA	CASSFGGSSYEQYF	TGTGCCAGCAGTTTTGGCGGTAGCTCCTACGAGCAGTACTTC
NA	TRBV5-6	TRBJ2-5	NA	CASSSPTPFQETQYF	TGTGCCAGCAGCTCCCCGACTCCATTCCAAGAGACCCAGTACTTC
NA	TRBV7-8	TRBJ2-3	NA	CASSSLAEGADTQYF	TGTGCCAGCAGCTCCCTAGCGGAGGGGGCAGATACGCAGTATTTT
NA	TRBV5-1	TRBJ2-4	NA	CASSWDEERNIQYF	TGCGCCAGCAGTTGGGACGAGGAGAGAAACATTCAGTACTTC
NA	TRBV12-5	TRBJ2-5	NA	CASGLVGQLQETQYF	TGTGCTAGTGGTTTGGTAGGACAGCTCCAAGAGACCCAGTACTTC
NA	TRBV7-8	TRBJ2-3	TRBD2	CASSLGTSVTDTQYF	TGTGCCAGCAGCTTAGGGACTAGCGTCACAGATACGCAGTATTTT
NA	TRBV28	TRBJ1-5	NA	CASLGGGQSNQPQHF	TGTGCCAGCCTGGGAGGGGGGCAGAGCAATCAGCCCCAGCATTTT
NA	TRBV10-2	TRBJ1-2	TRBD1	CASSEVNRGDYGYTF	TGCGCCAGCAGTGAGGTTAACAGGGGGGACTATGGCTACACCTTC
NA	TRBV5-6	TRBJ2-5	TRBD1	CASRLGTGEGETQYF	TGTGCCAGCAGGTTGGGGACAGGGGAGGGGGAGACCCAGTACTTC
NA	TRBV27	TRBJ1-1	TRBD1	CASSSGTGVFRTEAFF	TGTGCCAGCAGTTCCGGGACAGGGGTTTTTCGCACTGAAGCTTTCTTT
NA	TRBV9	TRBJ2-3	TRBD2	CASSARLASSTDTQYF	TGTGCCAGCAGCGCCCGACTAGCGTCTAGCACAGATACGCAGTATTTT
NA	TRBV11-2	TRBJ2-7	NA	CASSLDIGRVAYEQYF	TGTGCCAGCAGCTTAGATATAGGGAGAGTAGCCTACGAGCAGTACTTC
NA	TRBV4-1	TRBJ2-5	NA	CASSQGQLQETQYF	TGCGCCAGCAGCCAAGGACAACTACAAGAGACCCAGTACTTC
NA	TRBV5-1	TRBJ2-1	TRBD1	CASSLANRGRSYNEQFF	TGCGCCAGCAGCTTGGCAAACAGGGGTCGATCCTACAATGAGCAGTTCTTC
NA	TRBV6-5	TRBJ1-2	TRBD1	CATTGAEYGYTF	TGTGCCACCACAGGGGCGGAGTATGGCTACACCTTC
NA	TRBV6-5	TRBJ2-5	NA	CASSYSMTEGGETQYF	TGTGCCAGCAGTTACTCGATGACAGAGGGAGGAGAGACCCAGTACTTC
NA	TRBV5-6	TRBJ1-2	NA	CASSFGPGGYTF	TGTGCCAGCAGCTTCGGTCCGGGTGGCTACACCTTC
NA	TRBV5-4	TRBJ2-7	TRBD2	CATRGGGSYEQYF	TGTGCCACCCGGGGCGGGGGGAGCTACGAGCAGTACTTC
NA	TRBV7-2	TRBJ1-2	TRBD1	CASSLVAGQGSGYTF	TGTGCCAGCAGCTTAGTTGCGGGACAGGGAAGTGGCTACACCTTC